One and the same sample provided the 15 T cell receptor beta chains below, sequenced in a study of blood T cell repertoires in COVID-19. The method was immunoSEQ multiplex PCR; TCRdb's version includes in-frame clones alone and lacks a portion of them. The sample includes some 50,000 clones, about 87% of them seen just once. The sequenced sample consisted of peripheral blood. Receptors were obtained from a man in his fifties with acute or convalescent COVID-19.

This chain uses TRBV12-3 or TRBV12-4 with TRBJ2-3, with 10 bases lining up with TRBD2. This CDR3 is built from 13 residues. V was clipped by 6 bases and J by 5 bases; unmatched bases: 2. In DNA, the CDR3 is TGTGCCAGCAGAACTAGCGGGAAAGATACGCAGTATTTT. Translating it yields CASRTSGKDTQYF.

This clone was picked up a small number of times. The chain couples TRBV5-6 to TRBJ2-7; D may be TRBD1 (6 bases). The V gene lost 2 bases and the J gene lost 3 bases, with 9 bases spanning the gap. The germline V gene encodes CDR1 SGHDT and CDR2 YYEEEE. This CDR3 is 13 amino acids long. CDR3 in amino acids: CASSFSRGYEQYF. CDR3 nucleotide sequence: TGTGCCAGCAGCTTCTCCAGGGGCTACGAGCAGTACTTC. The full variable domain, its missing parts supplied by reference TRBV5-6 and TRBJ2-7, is DAGVTQSPTHLIKTRGQQVTLRCSPKSGHDTVSWYQQALGQGPQFIFQYYEEEERQRGNFPDRFSGHQFPNYSSELNVNALLLGDSALYLCASSFSRGYEQYFGPGTRLTVT.

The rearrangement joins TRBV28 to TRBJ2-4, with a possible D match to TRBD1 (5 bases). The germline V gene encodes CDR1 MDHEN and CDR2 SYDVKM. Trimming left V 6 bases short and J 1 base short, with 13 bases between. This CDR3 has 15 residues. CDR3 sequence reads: CASRLRDVAKNIQYF. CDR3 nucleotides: TGTGCCAGCAGACTCAGGGATGTGGCCAAAAACATTCAGTACTTC.

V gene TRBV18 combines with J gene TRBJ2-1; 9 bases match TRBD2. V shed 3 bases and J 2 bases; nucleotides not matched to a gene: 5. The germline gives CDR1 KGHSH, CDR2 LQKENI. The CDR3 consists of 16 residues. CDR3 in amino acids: CASSPGAGGPYNEQFF. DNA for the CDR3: TGTGCCAGCTCACCGGGGGCGGGAGGGCCCTACAATGAGCAGTTCTTC.

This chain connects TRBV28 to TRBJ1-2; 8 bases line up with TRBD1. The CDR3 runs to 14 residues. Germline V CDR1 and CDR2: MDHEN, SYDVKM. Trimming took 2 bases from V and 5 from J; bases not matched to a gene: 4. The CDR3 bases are TGTGCCAGCAGTTTAGGGACAGGATGGTATGGCTACACCTTC. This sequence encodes CASSLGTGWYGYTF.

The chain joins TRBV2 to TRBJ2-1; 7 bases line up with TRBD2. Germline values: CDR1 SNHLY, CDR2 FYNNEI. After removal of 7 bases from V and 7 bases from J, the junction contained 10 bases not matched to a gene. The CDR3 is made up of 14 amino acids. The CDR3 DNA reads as TGTGCCAGCACACCGGCGGGAGAGTGGAATGAGCAGTTCTTC. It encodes CASTPAGEWNEQFF. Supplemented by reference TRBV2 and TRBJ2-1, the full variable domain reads EPEVTQTPSHQVTQMGQEVILRCVPISNHLYFYWYRQILGQKVEFLVSFYNNEISEKSEIFDDQFSVERPDGSNFTLKIRSTKLEDSAMYFCASTPAGEWNEQFFGPGTRLTVL.

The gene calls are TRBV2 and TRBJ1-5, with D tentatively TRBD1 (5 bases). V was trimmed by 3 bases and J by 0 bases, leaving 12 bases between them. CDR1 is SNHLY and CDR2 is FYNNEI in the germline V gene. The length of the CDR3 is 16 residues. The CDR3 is CASSDRRGGSNQPQHF. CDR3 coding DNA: TGTGCCAGCAGTGATAGGAGGGGAGGTAGCAATCAGCCCCAGCATTTT.

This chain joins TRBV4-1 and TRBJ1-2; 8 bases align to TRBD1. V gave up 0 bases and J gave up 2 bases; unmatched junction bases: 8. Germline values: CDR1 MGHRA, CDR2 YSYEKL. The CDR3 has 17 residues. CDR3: CASSQDPGTGVNYGYTF. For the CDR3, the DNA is TGCGCCAGCAGCCAAGACCCCGGGACAGGAGTGAACTATGGCTACACCTTC.

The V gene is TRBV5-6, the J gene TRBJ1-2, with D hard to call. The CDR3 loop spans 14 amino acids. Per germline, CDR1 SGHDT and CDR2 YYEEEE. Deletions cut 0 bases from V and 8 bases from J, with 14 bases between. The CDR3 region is CASSLETPSGGYTF. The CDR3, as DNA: TGTGCCAGCAGCTTGGAAACACCATCGGGGGGCTACACCTTC.

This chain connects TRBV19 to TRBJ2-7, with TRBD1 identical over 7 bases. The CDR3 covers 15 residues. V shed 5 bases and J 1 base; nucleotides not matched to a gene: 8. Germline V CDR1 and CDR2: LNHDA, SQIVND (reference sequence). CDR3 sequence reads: CASSARPGQSYEQYF. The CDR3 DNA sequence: TGTGCCAGTAGTGCAAGACCGGGACAGTCCTACGAGCAGTACTTC. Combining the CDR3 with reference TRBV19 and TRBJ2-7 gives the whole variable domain DGGITQSPKYLFRKEGQNVTLSCEQNLNHDAMYWYRQDPGQGLRLIYYSQIVNDFQKGDIAEGYSVSREKKESFPLTVTSAQKNPTAFYLCASSARPGQSYEQYFGPGTRLTVT.

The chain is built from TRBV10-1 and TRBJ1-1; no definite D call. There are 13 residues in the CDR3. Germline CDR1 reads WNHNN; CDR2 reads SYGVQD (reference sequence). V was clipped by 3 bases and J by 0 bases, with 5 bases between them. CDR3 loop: CASSDRVNTEAFF. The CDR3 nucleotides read TGCGCCAGCAGTGACCGAGTGAACACTGAAGCTTTCTTT.

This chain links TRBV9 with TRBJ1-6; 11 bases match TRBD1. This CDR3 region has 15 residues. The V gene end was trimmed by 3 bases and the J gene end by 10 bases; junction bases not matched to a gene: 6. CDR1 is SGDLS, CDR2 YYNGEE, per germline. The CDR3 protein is CASSAGTGGVSPLHF. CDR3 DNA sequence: TGTGCCAGCAGCGCCGGGACAGGGGGGGTCTCACCCCTCCACTTT.

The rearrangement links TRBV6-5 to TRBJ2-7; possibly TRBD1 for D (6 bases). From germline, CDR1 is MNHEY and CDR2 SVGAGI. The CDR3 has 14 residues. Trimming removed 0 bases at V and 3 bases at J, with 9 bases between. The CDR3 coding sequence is TGTGCCAGCAGTTACTCGAGGGACAACTACGAGCAGTACTTC. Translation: CASSYSRDNYEQYF.

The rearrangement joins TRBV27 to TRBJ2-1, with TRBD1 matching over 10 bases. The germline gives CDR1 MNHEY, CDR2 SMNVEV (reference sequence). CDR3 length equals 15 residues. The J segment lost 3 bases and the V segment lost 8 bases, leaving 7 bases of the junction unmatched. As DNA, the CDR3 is TGTGCCAGCCAGCGACAGGGGGCGGGCTACAATGAGCAGTTCTTC. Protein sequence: CASQRQGAGYNEQFF.

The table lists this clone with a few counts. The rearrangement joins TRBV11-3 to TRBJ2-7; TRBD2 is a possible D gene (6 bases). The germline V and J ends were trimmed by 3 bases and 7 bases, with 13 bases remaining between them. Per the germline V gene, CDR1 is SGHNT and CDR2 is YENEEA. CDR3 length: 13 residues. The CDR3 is CASSFSVGGEQYF. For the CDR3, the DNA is TGTGCCAGCAGCTTTAGTGTGGGGGGAGAGCAGTACTTC.